In this sample, the clone carrying this TCR beta chain turned up once. Its antigen remains unknown. These data are taken from a study of cytomegalovirus exposure and HLA in healthy donors. Broader study findings: About 87% or about 30% of the time was how often most TCR beta V segments were productive, according to an earlier analysis.

Researchers ran the PCR with 60 Vbeta and 13 Jbeta primers. Repertoires were generated with immunoSEQ multiplex PCR, while TCRdb's copy carries only in-frame clones and drops some. The sample carries hundreds of thousands of clones, roughly four fifths recorded once. The CDR3 covers 17 residues. Sequencing input: PBMCs. This TCR was recovered from a woman aged 40 to 50 in good health and CMV-seronegative. V gene TRBV21-1 combines with J gene TRBJ2-7; whether TRBD1, the table's D call, matches the DNA was not checked. TRBV21-1 counts as a pseudogene. CDR3 sequence: CASSKGGRPTTQGEQYF. DNA of the CDR3: TGTGCCAGCAGCAAAGGAGGGCGACCGACGACCCAGGGGGAGCAGTACTTC.